This entry lists 20 T cell receptor beta chains sequenced from one sample in a study of blood T cell repertoires in COVID-19. Clones were read by immunoSEQ multiplex PCR, and TCRdb kept only the in-frame ones, dropping some. The top ten clones hold 1% to 1.5% of a sample with hundreds of thousands of clones, more than 70% of them seen once. The source material was peripheral blood. The receptors originated from a man between 40 and 49 years old with acute or convalescent COVID-19.

This chain connects TRBV5-4 to TRBJ2-1; TRBD1 might be the D (5 bases). V was clipped by 2 bases and J by 3 bases, with 9 bases between them. Germline loops: CDR1 SGHNT, CDR2 YYREEE (reference sequence). This CDR3 is 14 amino acids long. CDR3 DNA: TGTGCCAGCAGCTTAACACAGGTCTACAATGAGCAGTTCTTC. This sequence encodes CASSLTQVYNEQFF.

The rearrangement joins TRBV7-2 to TRBJ1-5, with D tentatively TRBD1 (5 bases). CDR3 length equals 15 residues. Trimming cost V 6 bases and J 2 bases, with 14 bases left between them. The germline gives CDR1 SGHTA, CDR2 FQGNSA. CDR3 sequence: CASSSQGGRNQPQHF. CDR3 sequence (DNA): TGTGCCAGCAGTTCCCAGGGAGGGCGCAATCAGCCCCAGCATTTT. Full variable domain (outside the CDR3, taken from reference TRBV7-2 and TRBJ1-5): GAGVSQSPSNKVTEKGKDVELRCDPISGHTALYWYRQSLGQGLEFLIYFQGNSAPDKSGLPSDRFSAERTGGSVSTLTIQRTQQEDSAVYLCASSSQGGRNQPQHFGDGTRLSIL.

V and J are TRBV30 and TRBJ2-7, with 8 bases identical to TRBD1. Losses at the gene ends were 0 bases for V and 3 bases for J; bases not matched to a gene: 1. The CDR3 covers 13 residues. The V gene's germline CDR1 is GTSNPN and CDR2 SVGIG (reference sequence). The CDR3 sequence: CAWSVDRGYEQYF. For the CDR3, the DNA is TGTGCCTGGAGTGTCGACAGGGGCTACGAGCAGTACTTC.

The chain recombines TRBV27 with TRBJ2-5; TRBD2 aligns across 16 bases. The germline V gene encodes CDR1 MNHEY and CDR2 SMNVEV (reference sequence). The CDR3 loop spans 18 amino acids. The trim removed 7 bases at V and 5 bases at J, leaving 13 bases unmatched. The chain's CDR3 is CASTSPGLAGGPQETQYF. CDR3 sequence (DNA): TGTGCCAGCACATCTCCGGGACTAGCGGGAGGGCCTCAGGAGACCCAGTACTTC.

This clone appeared a single time. The chain carries TRBV4-3 and TRBJ1-2; D is possibly TRBD1 (6 bases). V lost 4 bases, J lost 1 base, and 10 bases lay in between. CDR3 length: 14 amino acids. Germline values: CDR1 LGHNA, CDR2 YSLEER. The CDR3 DNA follows: TGCGCCAGCAGCCCGGGACACCTTAACTATGGCTACACCTTC. It yields the protein CASSPGHLNYGYTF.

V and J are TRBV7-3 and TRBJ2-1; TRBD2 matches at 13 bases. V shed 4 bases, J shed 7 bases, and the junction held 4 bases outside the gene matches. The CDR3 length is 15 residues. CDR1 and CDR2 (germline): SGHTA, FQGTGA. This CDR3 is CASSSRTSGSNEQFF. The CDR3 DNA reads TGTGCCAGCAGCTCCCGGACTAGCGGGAGTAATGAGCAGTTCTTC.

The CDR3 sequence is CASSPGGQINYGYTF. The CDR3 nucleotides are TGCGCCAGCAGCCCCGGGGGGCAGATTAACTATGGCTACACCTTC. V and J are TRBV5-1 and TRBJ1-2; D might be TRBD1 (6 bases). The CDR3 spans 15 residues. Trimming took off 4 bases at V and 1 base at J, with 14 bases between the two ends. Looked up from germline, CDR1 is SGHRS and CDR2 is YFSETQ.

V usage is TRBV30 and J usage is TRBJ1-1; D not certain. Trimming stripped 0 bases from V and 7 bases from J, with 24 bases between. Germline V CDR1 and CDR2: GTSNPN, SVGIG (reference sequence). This CDR3 spans 17 amino acids. For the CDR3, the DNA is TGTGCCTGGAGTGTACACTTTGATAGGGCCCGGGGAGATGAAGCTTTCTTT. Its protein product is CAWSVHFDRARGDEAFF. The whole variable domain, remainder taken from reference TRBV30 and TRBJ1-1, is SQTIHQWPATLVQPVGSPLSLECTVEGTSNPNLYWYRQAAGRGLQLLFYSVGIGQISSEVPQNLSASRPQDRQFILSSKKLLLSDSGFYLCAWSVHFDRARGDEAFFGQGTRLTVV.

The chain recombines TRBV5-5 with TRBJ1-2; D remains ambiguous. CDR1 SGHKS and CDR2 YYEKEE come from the germline V gene (reference sequence). Trimming shortened V by 0 bases and J by 3 bases, and 12 bases separated the two germline ends. The CDR3 runs to 15 residues. The CDR3 sequence is CASSLALESYYGYTF. CDR3 coding DNA: TGTGCCAGCAGCTTGGCATTGGAGAGCTACTATGGCTACACCTTC. Variable domain in full (rest from reference TRBV5-5 and TRBJ1-2): DAGVTQSPTHLIKTRGQQVTLRCSPISGHKSVSWYQQVLGQGPQFIFQYYEKEERGRGNFPDRFSARQFPNYSSELNVNALLLGDSALYLCASSLALESYYGYTFGSGTRLTVV.

V and J are TRBV7-9 and TRBJ1-2; tentative D call: TRBD1 (6 bases). CDR1 and CDR2 from the germline V gene are SEHNR and FQNEAQ (reference sequence). V shed 4 bases and J shed 7 bases, with 13 bases lying between them. This CDR3 region has 13 residues. CDR3 sequence: CASSYGQGPGYTF. In DNA, the CDR3 is TGTGCCAGCAGCTATGGTCAGGGGCCTGGCTACACCTTC.

The gene calls are TRBV11-2 and TRBJ1-2; no clear D. Per germline, CDR1 SGHAT and CDR2 FQNNGV. V gave up 2 bases and J gave up 2 bases, with 18 bases separating them. The CDR3 loop spans 17 amino acids. CDR3 residues: CASSLNYRRRLNYGYTF. The CDR3 nucleotides are TGTGCCAGCAGCTTAAATTACAGACGCCGACTAAACTATGGCTACACCTTC.

The chain couples TRBV9 to TRBJ1-2; D might be TRBD1 (6 bases). Trimming removed 0 bases from V and 4 bases from J, with 10 bases in between. Germline lookup yields CDR1 SGDLS and CDR2 YYNGEE. The CDR3 covers 14 residues. The CDR3, as DNA: TGTGCCAGCAGCGTAGGTGCGGGGGCCTATGGCTACACCTTC. Encoded protein: CASSVGAGAYGYTF.

The gene calls are TRBV24-1 and TRBJ2-3; 9 bases are a match to TRBD1. Germline CDR1 reads KGHDR; CDR2 reads SFDVKD. This CDR3 is built from 17 residues. The V gene end was trimmed by 3 bases and the J gene end by 2 bases; junction bases not matched to a gene: 8. CDR3 in amino acids: CATSDPTGTGPTDTQYF. The CDR3 DNA reads TGTGCCACCAGTGATCCGACCGGGACAGGGCCCACAGATACGCAGTATTTT.

The chain couples TRBV5-1 to TRBJ1-1; tentatively, D is TRBD1 (5 bases). CDR3 length equals 13 residues. Germline V gives CDR1 SGHRS, CDR2 YFSETQ. V was pared by 2 bases and J by 5 bases, with 10 bases between. The CDR3 is CASSFDRGTEAFF. The CDR3 nucleotides are TGCGCCAGCAGCTTTGATAGGGGTACTGAAGCTTTCTTT. Full variable domain (remainder filled in from reference TRBV5-1 and TRBJ1-1): KAGVTQTPRYLIKTRGQQVTLSCSPISGHRSVSWYQQTPGQGLQFLFEYFSETQRNKGNFPGRFSGRQFSNSRSEMNVSTLELGDSALYLCASSFDRGTEAFFGQGTRLTVV.

Only a few counts were recorded for this clone. This CDR3 reads CASSYFTGLAYNEQFF. The CDR3 DNA follows: TGTGCCAGCAGTTATTTTACGGGACTAGCCTACAATGAGCAGTTCTTC. J is TRBJ2-1 and V is TRBV6-6; 8 bases agree with TRBD2. The CDR3 has 16 residues. V was pared by 3 bases and J by 2 bases, with 6 bases of the junction left unmatched. CDR1 is MNHNY and CDR2 is SVGAGI in the germline V gene (reference sequence).

Concerning this clone itself: This same CDR3 is encoded by further DNA sequences in the sample. V usage is TRBV28 and J usage is TRBJ2-7; 10 positions match TRBD2. Per the germline V gene, CDR1 is MDHEN and CDR2 is SYDVKM. After removal of 3 bases from V and 3 bases from J, the junction contained 2 bases not matched to a gene. This CDR3 is 14 amino acids long. CDR3 residues: CASSFGLADYEQYF. Written as DNA, the CDR3 is TGTGCCAGCAGTTTTGGACTAGCGGACTACGAGCAGTACTTC.

J is TRBJ1-4 and V is TRBV6-5; weak D call: TRBD1 (6 bases). Germline assignment: CDR1 MNHEY and CDR2 SVGAGI. The CDR3 runs 15 residues. Trimming left V 0 bases short and J 8 bases short, with 13 bases between. Here the CDR3 reads CASSYSQGLQEKLFF. The CDR3 nucleotides read TGTGCCAGCAGTTACTCCCAGGGGCTGCAGGAAAAACTGTTTTTT.

This chain links TRBV9 with TRBJ1-6; the match to TRBD1 covers 8 bases. In germline, CDR1 is SGDLS, CDR2 YYNGEE. This CDR3 has 15 amino acids. V was pared by 3 bases and J by 7 bases, with 6 bases of the junction left unmatched. CDR3 sequence: CASSADRGMNSPLHF. In nucleotides, the CDR3 is TGTGCCAGCAGCGCAGACAGGGGTATGAATTCACCCCTCCACTTT.

The V gene is TRBV7-2, the J gene TRBJ2-7, with D hard to call. Germline V gives CDR1 SGHTA, CDR2 FQGNSA. The CDR3 has 13 amino acids. Trimming shortened V by 0 bases and J by 1 base, and 4 bases separated the two germline ends. CDR3 nucleotides: TGTGCCAGCAGCTTAGCCAGGTCCTACGAGCAGTACTTC. Its protein is CASSLARSYEQYF.

This sequence joins TRBV19 and TRBJ1-1; 7 bases agree with TRBD1. This CDR3 spans 14 amino acids. Unmatched junction bases numbered 10, after V lost 5 bases and J lost 7 bases. The germline V gene encodes CDR1 LNHDA and CDR2 SQIVND (reference sequence). CDR3 amino acids: CASSSRQGLGEAFF. The CDR3 bases are TGTGCCAGTAGTTCCCGACAGGGCCTTGGTGAAGCTTTCTTT. The complete variable domain, with remaining parts taken from reference TRBV19 and TRBJ1-1, reads DGGITQSPKYLFRKEGQNVTLSCEQNLNHDAMYWYRQDPGQGLRLIYYSQIVNDFQKGDIAEGYSVSREKKESFPLTVTSAQKNPTAFYLCASSSRQGLGEAFFGQGTRLTVV.